Listed below are T cell receptor beta chains from one sample, sequenced in a study of shared clonotypes between healthy human individuals. TCRdb keeps only in-frame clones here, not all; method: immunoSEQ multiplex PCR. Altogether some 2,500,000 clones are present, 85% to 95% being singletons, with the ten largest covering more than 0.35%. The sample consisted of naive CD4+ T cells from PBMCs. These receptors all stem from a man younger than 35 in good health. Some clones in this sample may be carry-over from other donors' samples. CDR3s leave out the opening cysteine and the closing phenylalanine or tryptophan.

J	V	CDR3
TRBJ2-3	TRBV15	ATSRVQHPSTDTQY
TRBJ2-5	TRBV18	ASSPSGRQETQY
TRBJ2-3	TRBV11-2	ASSSRRGADTQY
TRBJ2-3	TRBV11-3	ASSLGRGLGGTDTQY
TRBJ2-2	TRBV7-6	ASSLSGRGTGELF
TRBJ2-7	TRBV5-1	ASRDRGSSYEQY
TRBJ1-4	TRBV15	ATSRGGRVPELF
TRBJ2-7	TRBV11-2	ASSPGQAGEQY
TRBJ2-3	TRBV18	ASSHTAGGGTDTQY
TRBJ2-7	TRBV11-3	ASSLAPSGPPYEQY
TRBJ2-3	TRBV7-2	ASSLGGLADTDTQY
TRBJ1-5	TRBV7-2	ASSRGRNQPQH
TRBJ2-5	TRBV15	ATSRPRQAQETQY
TRBJ2-1	TRBV5-1	ASSRIGAGGGNEQF
NA	TRBV11-2	ASTLLASDHEQY
TRBJ1-4	TRBV18	ASSPRGTGVEKLF
TRBJ2-7	TRBV5-1	ASSHTGLSYEQY
TRBJ2-3	TRBV28	ASSLWRGAGGPLSTDTQY
TRBJ2-1	TRBV6-5	ASSYDRGGEQF
TRBJ1-1	TRBV7-6	ASSLAANTEAF
TRBJ1-2	TRBV5-5	ASSTTGYSGYT
TRBJ1-3	TRBV30	AWSVLSGNTIY
TRBJ2-2	TRBV7-3	ASSSGQGNTGELF
TRBJ2-6	TRBV6-1	ASSEIGLTGANVLT
TRBJ2-1	TRBV7-3	ASSRLAQTHNEQF
TRBJ2-7	TRBV28	ASARTSSYEQY
TRBJ2-7	TRBV11-3	ASSLEQGYEQY
TRBJ2-3	TRBV9	ASSTADTQY
TRBJ2-3	TRBV2	ASPYSVGLTDTQY
TRBJ1-1	TRBV29-1	SVVQGFDTEAF
TRBJ2-7	TRBV5-1	ASSLGGDGVSQY
TRBJ1-1	TRBV30	AWNRKDPLNTEAF
TRBJ1-1	TRBV5-1	ASSLGAGGLGTEAF
TRBJ2-1	TRBV2	ASRLAGYEQF
TRBJ2-4	TRBV5-1	ASSLALAKNIQY
TRBJ2-4	TRBV28	ASSLGTRNIQY
TRBJ2-3	TRBV9	ASSVDFTDTQY
TRBJ2-2	TRBV9	ASSSPANTGELF
TRBJ2-3	TRBV28	ASSAYAGDRGQTDTQY
TRBJ1-2	TRBV10-3	AISEQGRGYT
TRBJ2-7	TRBV7-8	ASSIRDNSYEQY
TRBJ2-1	TRBV19	ASSRKTGGYNEQF
TRBJ2-7	TRBV5-5	ASSFLGTGLYEQY
TRBJ2-4	TRBV10-3	AISEPVFGGGKNIQY
TRBJ2-2	TRBV28	ASSPPMNTGELF